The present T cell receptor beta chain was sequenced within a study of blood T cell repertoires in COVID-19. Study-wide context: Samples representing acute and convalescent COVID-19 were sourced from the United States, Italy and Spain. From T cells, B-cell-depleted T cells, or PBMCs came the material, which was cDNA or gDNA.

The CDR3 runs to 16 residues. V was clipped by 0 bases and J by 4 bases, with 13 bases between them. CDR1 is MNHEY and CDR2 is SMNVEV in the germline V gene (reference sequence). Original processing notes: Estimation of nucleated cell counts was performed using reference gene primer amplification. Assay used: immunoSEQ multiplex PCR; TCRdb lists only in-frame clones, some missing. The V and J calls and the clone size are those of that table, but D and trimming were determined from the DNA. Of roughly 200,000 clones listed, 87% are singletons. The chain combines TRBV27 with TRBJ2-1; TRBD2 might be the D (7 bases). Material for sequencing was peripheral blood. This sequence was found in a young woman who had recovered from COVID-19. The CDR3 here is CASSLSAGAQYNEQFF. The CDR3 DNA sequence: TGTGCCAGCAGTTTATCGGCGGGGGCCCAATACAATGAGCAGTTCTTC.